This T cell receptor beta chain appears in the sequencing data of a study of CD8 T cells in ankylosing spondylitis. The study, taken as a whole, reports: A TCR beta motif of several highly homologous variants seemed to mark ankylosing spondylitis blood. In synovial fluid and blood from reactive arthritis, some motif variants were previously reported.

This clonotype was observed a handful of times. Its target is not known. By quantitative 5'-RACE with molecular barcodes, the TCR beta libraries were made. TCRdb re-derived calls from the 5' RACE reads in MiXCR, one entry per CDR3 protein. The table records roughly 670,000 distinct CDR3 sequences, around 20% of them present only once. Germline V CDR1 and CDR2: SGHRS, YFSETQ. This CDR3 contains 15 residues. Between the trimmed V and J ends, which lost 4 bases and 1 base, there was a span of 9 bases. Material for sequencing was blood, either unsorted or a sorted T cell fraction (not recorded which). The receptor's source is a male donor with ankylosing spondylitis. J is TRBJ2-6 and V is TRBV5-1; D gene ambiguous. Here the CDR3 reads CASSLVQSGANVLTF. For the CDR3, the DNA is TGCGCCAGCAGCCTCGTCCAATCTGGGGCCAACGTCCTGACTTTC.